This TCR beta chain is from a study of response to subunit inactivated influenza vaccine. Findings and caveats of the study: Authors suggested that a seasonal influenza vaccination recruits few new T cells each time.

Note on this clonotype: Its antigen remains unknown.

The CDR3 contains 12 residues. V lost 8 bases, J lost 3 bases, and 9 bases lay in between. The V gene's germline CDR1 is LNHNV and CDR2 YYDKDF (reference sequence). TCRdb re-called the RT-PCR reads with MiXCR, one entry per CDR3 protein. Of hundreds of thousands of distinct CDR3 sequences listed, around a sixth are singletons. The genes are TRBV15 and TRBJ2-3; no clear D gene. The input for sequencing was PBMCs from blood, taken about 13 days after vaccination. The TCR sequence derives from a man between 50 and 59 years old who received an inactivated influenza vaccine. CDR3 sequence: CATGPQTDTQYF. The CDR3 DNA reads TGTGCCACCGGGCCCCAGACAGATACGCAGTATTTT.